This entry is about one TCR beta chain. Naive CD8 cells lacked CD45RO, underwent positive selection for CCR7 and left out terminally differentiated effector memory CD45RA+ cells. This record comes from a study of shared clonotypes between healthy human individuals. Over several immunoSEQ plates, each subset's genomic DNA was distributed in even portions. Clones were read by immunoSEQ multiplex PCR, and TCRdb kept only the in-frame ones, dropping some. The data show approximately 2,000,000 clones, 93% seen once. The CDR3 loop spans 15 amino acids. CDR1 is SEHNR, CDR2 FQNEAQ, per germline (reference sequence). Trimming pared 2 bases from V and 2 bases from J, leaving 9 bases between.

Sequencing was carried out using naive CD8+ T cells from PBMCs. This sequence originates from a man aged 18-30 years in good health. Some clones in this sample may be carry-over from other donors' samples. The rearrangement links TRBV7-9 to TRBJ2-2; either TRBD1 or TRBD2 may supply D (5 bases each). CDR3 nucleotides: TGTGCCAGCAGCTTAAACGGGGACAACACCGGGGAGCTGTTTTTT. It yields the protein CASSLNGDNTGELFF.